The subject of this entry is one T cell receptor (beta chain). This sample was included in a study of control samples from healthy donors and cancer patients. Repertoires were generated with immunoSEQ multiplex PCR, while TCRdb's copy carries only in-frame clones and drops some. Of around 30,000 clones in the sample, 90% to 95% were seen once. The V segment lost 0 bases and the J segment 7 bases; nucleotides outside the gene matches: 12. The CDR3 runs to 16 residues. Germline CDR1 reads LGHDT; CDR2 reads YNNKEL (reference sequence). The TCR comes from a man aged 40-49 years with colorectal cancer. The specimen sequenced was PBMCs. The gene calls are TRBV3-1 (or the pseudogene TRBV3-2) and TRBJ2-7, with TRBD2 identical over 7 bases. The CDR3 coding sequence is TGTGCCAGCAGCCAAGATTGGGGACTACCCTTTGGGGAGCAGTACTTC. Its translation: CASSQDWGLPFGEQYF.